A selection of T cell receptor beta chains follows, all from one sample in a study of T cell responses to AZD1222 COVID-19 vaccine. Some clones are missing from TCRdb's copy, which holds only in-frame ones; the method was immunoSEQ multiplex PCR. The table lists 90,000 to 100,000 clones, approximately 88% of them singletons. This material consisted of peripheral blood, taken 28 days after the second AZD1222 dose. The receptor source for this set is an adult who received the AZD1222 COVID-19 vaccine. Each CDR3 is given with its conserved first and last residue. The D gene is left open where the match is weak. Only part of the rows carry a size: once, few, many, or a class if the clone is expanded.

d_gene | abundance | j_gene | v_gene | len | CDR3nt | CDR3aa
- | - | TRBJ1-2 | TRBV18 | 14 | TGTGCCAGCTCACCACCGTCAGGGAACTATGGCTACACCTTC | CASSPPSGNYGYTF
- | - | TRBJ2-3 | TRBV2 | 16 | TGTGCCACCACCCTAAACCGAGGGGCTGGCACAGATACGCAGTATTTT | CATTLNRGAGTDTQYF
- | - | TRBJ1-4 | TRBV5-4 | 14 | TGTGCCAGCAGCCGGGGACTGTCTAATGAAAAACTGTTTTTT | CASSRGLSNEKLFF
- | once | TRBJ2-2 | TRBV9 | 14 | TGTGCCAGCAGCGTCGCTCCGAACACCGGGGAGCTGTTTTTT | CASSVAPNTGELFF
- | - | TRBJ2-2 | TRBV9 | 16 | TGTGCCAGCAGCGTCTCGGGAACCACGAACACCGGGGAGCTGTTTTTT | CASSVSGTTNTGELFF
- | - | TRBJ1-2 | TRBV6-1 | 17 | TGTGCCAGCAGTGAAAAACCTGAGCCCCAGGGAGACTATGGCTACACCTTC | CASSEKPEPQGDYGYTF
TRBD1 | - | TRBJ2-7 | TRBV19 | 14 | TGTGCCAGTACCAGGGGACAGGGGAACGGAGAGCAGTACTTC | CASTRGQGNGEQYF
TRBD2 | - | TRBJ2-1 | TRBV5-4 | 13 | TGTGCCAGCAGCCCGGGGCGGGAGAATGAGCAGTTCTTC | CASSPGRENEQFF
- | - | TRBJ1-1 | TRBV11-3 | 13 | TGTGCCAGCAGCTTAGAGGCAGGGCGGGAAGCTTTCTTT | CASSLEAGREAFF
TRBD1 | - | TRBJ2-2 | TRBV19 | 15 | TGTGCCAGTAGTAGATGGGACAGGGGCACCGGGGAGCTGTTTTTT | CASSRWDRGTGELFF
TRBD2 | - | TRBJ2-7 | TRBV5-1 | 15 | TGCGCCAGCAGCCCGACTAGCGGGGGGACGCGCGAGCAGTACTTC | CASSPTSGGTREQYF
- | - | TRBJ1-4 | TRBV6-1 | 14 | TGTGCCAGCAGTGAACATTTCAGGGCCGGAAAACTGTTTTTT | CASSEHFRAGKLFF
TRBD1 | - | TRBJ1-5 | TRBV27 | 17 | TGTGCCAGCAGTTCTTCTTACAGGGGAGGGAGCAATCAGCCCCAGCATTTT | CASSSSYRGGSNQPQHF
TRBD1 | once | TRBJ1-4 | TRBV5-8 | 16 | TGTGCCAGCAGCAAATCAGGGGGCGCGTCTAATGAAAAACTGTTTTTT | CASSKSGGASNEKLFF
- | - | TRBJ1-2 | TRBV28 | 12 | TGTGCCAGCAGTTTTCAGAACTATGGCTACACCTTC | CASSFQNYGYTF
- | - | TRBJ2-3 | TRBV9 | 15 | TGTGCCAGCAGCTCAAGGGACTTCCGAGGAGATACGCAGTATTTT | CASSSRDFRGDTQYF
- | - | TRBJ2-7 | TRBV6-5 | 13 | TGTGCCAGCATGTATATTGAACCAGACGAGCAGTACTTC | CASMYIEPDEQYF
- | - | TRBJ2-1 | TRBV20-1 | 11 | TGCAGTGCTAGAGATATAGGAAAGCAGTTCTTC | CSARDIGKQFF
- | - | TRBJ2-2 | TRBV2 | 16 | TGTGCCAGCACCCTATGGGACTTTCCGAACACCGGGGAGCTGTTTTTT | CASTLWDFPNTGELFF
- | once | TRBJ2-1 | TRBV24-1 | 12 | TGTGCCAGCGAGGGCGAGATCAATGAGCAGTTCTTC | CASEGEINEQFF
- | - | TRBJ1-2 | TRBV5-4 | 13 | TGTGCCAGCAGCTTGGTCCTCGCGGTTGGCTACACCTTC | CASSLVLAVGYTF
TRBD1 | - | TRBJ1-2 | TRBV2 | 14 | TGTGCCAGCAAAAGGGACAGGGGGGGGTATGGCTACACCTTC | CASKRDRGGYGYTF
- | - | TRBJ1-1 | TRBV2 | 11 | TGTGCCAGCATTAACCTGCTTGAAGCTTTCTTT | CASINLLEAFF
- | - | TRBJ2-7 | TRBV5-1 | 18 | TGCGCCAGCAGCTTGAGTGGTGGTTCCCCCGCTTACACCTACGAGCAGTACTTC | CASSLSGGSPAYTYEQYF
- | - | TRBJ1-5 | TRBV7-9 | 14 | TGTGCCAGCAGCTCCCCAGGGTACAATCAGCCCCAGCATTTT | CASSSPGYNQPQHF
TRBD1 | - | TRBJ1-2 | TRBV4-2 | 15 | TGTGCCAGCAGCCAGGGACAGGGTCATAACTATGGCTACACCTTC | CASSQGQGHNYGYTF
- | - | TRBJ2-6 | TRBV28 | 19 | TGTGCCAGCAGTTTTCCCGTTGGAGGGGACAGCTCTGGGGCCAACGTCCTGACTTTC | CASSFPVGGDSSGANVLTF
- | - | TRBJ2-3 | TRBV19 | 15 | TGTGCCAGTAGTACTACCGGACTTAACACAGATACGCAGTATTTT | CASSTTGLNTDTQYF
- | - | TRBJ2-2 | TRBV3-1/TRBV3-2 | 13 | TGTGCCAGCAGCCAGGGCAGGGCCGGGGAGCTGTTTTTT | CASSQGRAGELFF
TRBD1 | - | TRBJ2-2 | TRBV9 | 14 | TGTGCCAGCCAGACAGGGGGTGACACCGGGGAGCTGTTTTTT | CASQTGGDTGELFF
TRBD1 | - | TRBJ2-7 | TRBV6-5 | 15 | TGTGCCAGCAGCTCCGGAGAGGGGGCGGATCACGAGCAGTACTTC | CASSSGEGADHEQYF
TRBD2 | - | TRBJ2-5 | TRBV6-5 | 14 | TGTGCCAGCAGCAAGGGCGGGAGATCAGAGACCCAGTACTTC | CASSKGGRSETQYF
TRBD1 | - | TRBJ1-2 | TRBV7-2 | 14 | TGTGCCAGCAGCTTAGCACGGGACAGTAAAGGCTACACCTTC | CASSLARDSKGYTF
- | - | TRBJ1-2 | TRBV6-6 | 11 | TGTGCCAGCAGGTCGGGGGAAATCCACACCTTC | CASRSGEIHTF
TRBD2 | many | TRBJ2-5 | TRBV5-5 | 13 | TGTGCCAGCAGAGACGGACTAGTCAGGACCCAGTACTTC | CASRDGLVRTQYF
- | - | TRBJ2-3 | TRBV2 | 15 | TGTGCCAGCAGAGGAGAAACTAGCTTCACAGATACGCAGTATTTT | CASRGETSFTDTQYF
- | - | TRBJ2-5 | TRBV4-2 | 15 | TGTGCCAGCAGCCAAGATGAAGGGGCAGCAGAGACCCAGTACTTC | CASSQDEGAAETQYF
TRBD2 | - | TRBJ2-3 | TRBV12-5 | 19 | TGTGCTAGTGGTCTTACATGGGATAGCGGGAGGGGCAGCACAGATACGCAGTATTTT | CASGLTWDSGRGSTDTQYF
- | - | TRBJ2-7 | TRBV2 | 12 | TGTGCCAGCAGTGAGGAATATTACGAGCAGTACTTC | CASSEEYYEQYF
- | - | TRBJ1-5 | TRBV28 | 14 | TGTGCCAGCAGTTTCCGGGTGGTGGATCAGCCCCAGCATTTT | CASSFRVVDQPQHF